This T cell receptor beta chain came from a study of blood T cell repertoires in COVID-19. About the study: Samples taken during acute and convalescent COVID-19 were collected in the United States, Italy and Spain. PBMCs, B-cell-depleted T cells, or T cells provided the cDNA or gDNA that made up the material.

The CDR3 runs 17 residues. Germline CDR1 and CDR2: SGHVS and FQNEAQ. Trimming removed 1 base from V and 0 bases from J; junction bases left unmatched: 9. Authors' methods: The assay estimated nucleated cells by amplifying reference gene primers. Using immunoSEQ multiplex PCR, the repertoire was profiled, and TCRdb retains in-frame clones only, with some absent. V and J calls and clone size are as listed in that table; D and trimming were resolved from the DNA. In the table there are approximately 76,000 clones, around 88% of which are singletons. The sample taken for sequencing was peripheral blood. This chain uses TRBV7-8 with TRBJ2-7, with TRBD1 identical over 7 bases. This clonotype was sampled from a man aged 25-40 years with acute or convalescent COVID-19. This CDR3 reads CASSLGTGGLSSYEQYF. The CDR3 coding sequence is TGTGCCAGCAGCTTAGGGACAGGAGGATTGAGCTCCTACGAGCAGTACTTC.